The sequence of this TCR beta chain was determined in a study of regulatory T cells in long-lasting Graves disease. Overall study: By definition, persistent Graves' disease involved antithyroid drugs for over 5 years alongside positive TSH receptor antibodies.

As concerns this clonotype: Its antigen remains unidentified.

Per germline, CDR1 SGDLS and CDR2 YYNGEE. The CDR3 length is 14 residues. Trimming cost V 0 bases and J 2 bases, with 8 bases left between them. Overall study results and limits: The study found TRBV28, TRBJ1-2 and TRBJ2-5 favored in persistent disease. Having few samples may have compromised the accuracy.

Arm-PCR with iRepertoire HTBI primers amplified the CDR3 regions for these TCR beta libraries. Original processing methods: Samples revealed about 63 TRBV and fewer than 15 TRBJ segments. TCRdb reprocessed the multiplex PCR reads via MiXCR and lists one record per CDR3 protein. TCRdb, not the authors, supplied the V and J calls. The sample holds 430,000 or so distinct CDR3 sequences; approximately 22% are singletons and the top ten take approximately 14%. Time point given: persistent/refractory GD, antithyroid drugs over 5 years with positive TRAb. Making the TCR library involved RNA that had been extracted from PBMCs.

The specimen comprised peripheral blood mononuclear cells (PBMCs), sampled when the disease was refractory, from a patient treated with antithyroid drugs. The sequence derives from a female donor with Graves disease. This chain links TRBV9 with TRBJ1-1; the D is unclear. Written as DNA, the CDR3 is TGTGCCAGCAGCGTAGTACCCGACAACACTGAAGCTTTCTTT. Translated, it gives CASSVVPDNTEAFF. Full variable domain (outside the CDR3, taken from reference TRBV9 and TRBJ1-1): DSGVTQTPKHLITATGQRVTLRCSPRSGDLSVYWYQQSLDQGLQFLIQYYNGEERAKGNILERFSAQQFPDLHSELNLSSLELGDSALYFCASSVVPDNTEAFFGQGTRLTVV.